Listed below are T cell receptor beta chains from one sample, sequenced in a study of T-cell reconstitution after alpha-beta-depleted transplantation in children. Via MiXCR, TCRdb re-called the PCR reads, giving one row per CDR3 protein. The sample has 900,000 or so distinct CDR3 sequences, 16% seen once; the top ten hold roughly 5%. The specimen was PBMCs, mostly from graft donor cells, collected 360 days after TCRalphabeta/CD19-depleted stem cell transplant. The receptors shown here come from a male patient between 5 and 17 years old who had a stem cell transplant for acute lymphoblastic leukemia, so the T cells may come from the graft donor. Both conserved end residues are trimmed from each CDR3. For some rows the clone size is stated as once, few or many, or as a class when expanded; others skip it.

size	V	J	CDR3
few	TRBV7-9	TRBJ1-5	ASSHPRSNQPQH
-	TRBV12-3/TRBV12-4	TRBJ2-1	ASNLQGHSSYNEQF
few	TRBV9	TRBJ2-7	ASSVLGTTYEQY
-	TRBV20-1	TRBJ2-3	SSYSLGTQY
-	TRBV7-9	TRBJ1-2	ASSRGQGLYGYT
-	TRBV12-3/TRBV12-4	TRBJ1-5	ASSTGAGGPGIGNQPQH
few	TRBV29-1	TRBJ2-5	SVEDPRSPSTPY
-	TRBV15	TRBJ1-1	ATSRARPENTEAF
-	TRBV5-5	TRBJ2-1	ASSDGQGSYNEQF
many	TRBV27	TRBJ2-1	ASGADSYNEQF
-	TRBV11-3	TRBJ2-1	ASSLAFREGYNVQF
few	TRBV27	TRBJ2-5	ASSLLSLDRFKEETQY
-	TRBV24-1	TRBJ2-1	ATSETGTSPNEQF
few	TRBV29-1	TRBJ2-5	STLLPFLETQY
-	TRBV7-9	TRBJ1-1	ASSSGRGQGTEAF
-	TRBV29-1	TRBJ2-3	SVGQAQDTQY
few	TRBV5-1	TRBJ2-1	ASSLDSGPQVHEQF
many	TRBV7-3	TRBJ1-6	ASSRGSYNSPLH
few	TRBV7-9	TRBJ2-5	ASSLARQGAGAETQY
-	TRBV11-2	TRBJ1-2	ASSFLTGGPPYGYT
-	TRBV7-8	TRBJ2-1	ASSTRRGSGRNEQF
few	TRBV7-9	TRBJ1-1	ASSLRGVLTEAF
-	TRBV28	TRBJ2-2	ASRSSLDRTSRTGELF
-	TRBV29-1	TRBJ2-3	SVVKELLTDTQY
-	TRBV5-5	TRBJ1-2	ASSSQDRGGYGYT
-	TRBV10-2	TRBJ1-1	ASSDGGIPLTEAF
-	TRBV10-3	TRBJ2-1	AISSQREVEEQF
few	TRBV6-5	TRBJ2-1	ASSYSSVGGQQF
many	TRBV5-1	TRBJ2-1	ASSLASEYNEQF
-	TRBV20-1	TRBJ1-6	SAIGPYKGNSPLH
few	TRBV4-1	TRBJ2-5	ASSQDRVAGGQETQY
few	TRBV12-3/TRBV12-4	TRBJ2-1	ASSLNGRGYNEQF
-	TRBV5-6	TRBJ2-1	ASSLVRAEQF
many	TRBV29-1	TRBJ1-1	SVRQASGPNTEAF
-	TRBV3-1	TRBJ2-3	ASSHPGLAGGPMAQY
many	TRBV28	TRBJ1-4	ASSLEGYEKLF
once	TRBV7-2	TRBJ1-5	ASSIFGGRNQPQH
-	TRBV27	TRBJ2-2	ASSLQGPLNTGELF
-	TRBV20-1	TRBJ2-1	SASRTSGRADEQF
many	TRBV20-1	TRBJ2-1	SARAPPRVAGVWYNEQF